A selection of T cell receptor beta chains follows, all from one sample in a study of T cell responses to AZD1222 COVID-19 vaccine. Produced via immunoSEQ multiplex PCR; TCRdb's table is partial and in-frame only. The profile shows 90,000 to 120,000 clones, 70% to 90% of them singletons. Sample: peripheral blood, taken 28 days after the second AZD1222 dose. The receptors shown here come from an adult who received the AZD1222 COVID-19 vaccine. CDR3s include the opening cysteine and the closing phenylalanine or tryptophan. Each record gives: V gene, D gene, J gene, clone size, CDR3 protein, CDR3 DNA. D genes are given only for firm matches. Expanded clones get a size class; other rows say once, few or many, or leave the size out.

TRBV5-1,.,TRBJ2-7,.,CASSLEGVFSEQYF,TGCGCCAGCAGCTTGGAAGGCGTTTTCTCCGAGCAGTACTTC
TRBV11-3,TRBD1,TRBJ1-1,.,CASSPQGAAEAFF,TGTGCCAGCAGCCCTCAGGGGGCGGCTGAAGCTTTCTTT
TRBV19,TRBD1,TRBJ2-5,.,CASSIGRHKRTGETQYF,TGTGCCAGTAGTATTGGCAGACACAAACGGACAGGAGAGACCCAGTACTTC
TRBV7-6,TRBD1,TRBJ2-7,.,CASSSLRDRGFHEQYF,TGTGCCAGCAGCTCTCTACGGGACAGGGGGTTCCACGAGCAGTACTTC
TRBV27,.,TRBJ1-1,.,CASSLNRGGNTEAFF,TGTGCCAGCAGCCTTAATAGGGGGGGTAACACTGAAGCTTTCTTT
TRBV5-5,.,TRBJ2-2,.,CASSSVQGTGELFF,TGTGCCAGCAGCTCGGTGCAGGGTACCGGGGAGCTGTTTTTT
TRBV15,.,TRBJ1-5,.,CATSRGETSNQPQHF,TGTGCCACCAGCAGAGGGGAGACGAGCAATCAGCCCCAGCATTTT
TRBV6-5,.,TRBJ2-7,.,CASSYVGGLNEQYF,TGTGCCAGTAGTTACGTAGGGGGGCTCAACGAGCAGTACTTC
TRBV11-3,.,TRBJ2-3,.,CASSNKGRVSDTQYF,TGTGCCAGCAGCAACAAGGGCAGAGTCTCAGATACGCAGTATTTT
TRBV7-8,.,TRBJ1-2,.,CASSLALDRYYGYTF,TGTGCCAGCAGCTTAGCGCTCGACAGGTACTATGGCTACACCTTC
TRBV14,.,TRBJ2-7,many,CASSATRGGYEQYF,TGTGCCAGCAGCGCGACCCGTGGGGGCTACGAGCAGTACTTC
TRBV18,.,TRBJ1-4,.,CASSAGGQNEKLFF,TGTGCCAGCTCAGCCGGGGGCCAGAATGAAAAACTGTTTTTT
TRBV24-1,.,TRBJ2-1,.,CATSGGRSGYEQFF,TGTGCCACCAGTGGAGGAAGGAGCGGCTATGAGCAGTTCTTC
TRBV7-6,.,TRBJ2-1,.,CASSLVVGNTRSESSYNEQFF,TGTGCCAGCAGCTTAGTAGTAGGGAATACTCGGTCGGAGAGCTCCTACAATGAGCAGTTCTTC
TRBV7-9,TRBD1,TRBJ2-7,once,CASSLGRQGLFEQYF,TGTGCCAGCAGCTTAGGGAGACAGGGTCTTTTCGAGCAGTACTTC
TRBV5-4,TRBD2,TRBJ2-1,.,CASRLDLAGLNNEQFF,TGTGCCAGCAGGTTAGACTTAGCGGGCTTGAACAATGAGCAGTTCTTC
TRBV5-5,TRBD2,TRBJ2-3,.,CASSLELAGGTGTDTQYF,TGTGCCAGCAGCTTGGAGCTAGCGGGAGGAACGGGCACAGATACGCAGTATTTT
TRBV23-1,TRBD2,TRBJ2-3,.,CASSQERLAGGADTQYF,TGCGCCAGCAGTCAGGAACGACTAGCGGGAGGGGCAGATACGCAGTATTTT
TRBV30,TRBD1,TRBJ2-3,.,CAWSSGTGSPDTQYF,TGTGCCTGGAGTTCCGGGACAGGGAGCCCAGATACGCAGTATTTT
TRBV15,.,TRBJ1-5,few,CATSRDQPQHF,TGTGCCACCAGCAGAGATCAGCCCCAGCATTTT
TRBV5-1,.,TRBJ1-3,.,CASTNGGGPGNTIYF,TGCGCCAGCACAAATGGCGGGGGGCCCGGAAACACCATATATTTT
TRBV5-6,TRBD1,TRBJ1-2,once,CASSLGDRGRLYGYTF,TGTGCCAGCAGCTTGGGGGACAGGGGGAGATTATATGGCTACACCTTC
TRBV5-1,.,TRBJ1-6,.,CASSHGTNNSPLHF,TGCGCCAGCAGTCACGGGACAAATAATTCACCCCTCCACTTT
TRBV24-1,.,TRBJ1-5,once,CATSDLQGPNQPQHF,TGTGCCACCAGTGATTTGCAGGGGCCCAATCAGCCCCAGCATTTT
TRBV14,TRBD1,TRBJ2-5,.,CASSQDRRGLPAQETQYF,TGTGCCAGCAGCCAAGATCGCAGGGGGCTTCCTGCCCAAGAGACCCAGTACTTC
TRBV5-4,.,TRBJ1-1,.,CASSITLNTEAFF,TGTGCCAGCAGCATTACACTGAACACTGAAGCTTTCTTT
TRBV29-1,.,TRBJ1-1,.,CSVVQGYNTEAFF,TGCAGCGTCGTGCAGGGGTATAACACTGAAGCTTTCTTT
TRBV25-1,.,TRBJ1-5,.,CASSGLRTTNQPQHF,TGTGCCAGCAGTGGCCTCCGGACAACTAATCAGCCCCAGCATTTT
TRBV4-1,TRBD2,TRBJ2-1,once,CASSQGSLAVYNEQFF,TGCGCCAGCAGCCAAGGTTCCCTAGCGGTCTACAATGAGCAGTTCTTC
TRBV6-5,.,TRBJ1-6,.,CASRGYSYNSPLHF,TGTGCCAGCAGAGGATATTCCTATAATTCACCCCTCCACTTT
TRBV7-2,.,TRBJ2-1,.,CASSLDWRGSSYNEQFF,TGTGCCAGCAGCTTAGATTGGCGGGGAAGCTCCTACAATGAGCAGTTCTTC
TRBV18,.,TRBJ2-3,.,CASSPRPGISTDTQYF,TGTGCCAGCTCACCACGGCCAGGGATCAGCACAGATACGCAGTATTTT
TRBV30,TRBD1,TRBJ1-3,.,CAWRPGGLSGNTIYF,TGTGCCTGGCGCCCAGGGGGACTCTCTGGAAACACCATATATTTT
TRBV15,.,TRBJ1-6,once,CATSRDTSDSPLHF,TGTGCCACCAGCAGAGATACAAGTGATTCACCCCTCCACTTT
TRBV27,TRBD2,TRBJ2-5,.,CASSLSGSGRGPSILETQYF,TGTGCCAGCAGCCTCTCGGGTAGCGGGAGAGGGCCTTCCATATTAGAGACCCAGTACTTC
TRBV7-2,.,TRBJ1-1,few,CASSYRDTGREAFF,TGTGCCAGCAGCTACCGGGACACCGGCCGTGAAGCTTTCTTT
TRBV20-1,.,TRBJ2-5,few,CSAFPKETQYF,TGCAGTGCCTTTCCAAAAGAGACCCAGTACTTC
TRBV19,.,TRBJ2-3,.,CASSMRLGGTDTQYF,TGTGCCAGTAGTATGAGGTTGGGGGGCACAGATACGCAGTATTTT
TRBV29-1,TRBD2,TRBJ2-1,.,CSVERLAGLNEQFF,TGCAGCGTTGAAAGACTAGCGGGCCTCAATGAGCAGTTCTTC
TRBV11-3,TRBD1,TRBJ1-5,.,CASSLNRGGGSNQPQHF,TGTGCCAGCAGCCTCAACAGGGGAGGGGGCAGCAATCAGCCCCAGCATTTT
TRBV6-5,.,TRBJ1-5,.,CASSWQGIQPQHF,TGTGCCAGCAGTTGGCAGGGAATTCAGCCCCAGCATTTT
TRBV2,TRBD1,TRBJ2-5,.,CASLRDREETQYF,TGTGCCAGCTTGCGGGACAGGGAAGAGACCCAGTACTTC
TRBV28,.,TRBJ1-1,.,CASSLGGQANTEAFF,TGTGCCAGCAGTTTGGGAGGCCAGGCGAACACTGAAGCTTTCTTT
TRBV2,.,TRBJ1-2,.,CASSEDRVYGYTF,TGTGCCAGCAGTGAGGACAGAGTATATGGCTACACCTTC
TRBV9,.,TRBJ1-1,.,CASSVAGLNTEAFF,TGTGCCAGCAGCGTAGCGGGGTTGAACACTGAAGCTTTCTTT
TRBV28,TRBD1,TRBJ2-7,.,CASSFRTGVGEQYF,TGTGCCAGCAGTTTTAGGACAGGGGTAGGCGAGCAGTACTTC
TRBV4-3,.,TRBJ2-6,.,CASSPDFDEGAAGANVLTF,TGCGCCAGCAGCCCCGACTTCGATGAGGGAGCAGCGGGGGCCAACGTCCTGACTTTC
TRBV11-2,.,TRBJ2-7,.,CASSFASPYEQYF,TGTGCCAGCAGCTTCGCGTCGCCCTACGAGCAGTACTTC
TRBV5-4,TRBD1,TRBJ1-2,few,CASSGDRGEDGYTF,TGTGCCAGCAGCGGAGACAGGGGAGAGGATGGCTACACCTTC